The 13 T cell receptor beta chains in this list originate from one sample, sequenced in a study of shared clonotypes between healthy human individuals. Libraries were prepared by immunoSEQ multiplex PCR; TCRdb keeps only in-frame clonotypes and omits some of them. Of about 2.1 million clones in the sample, about 94% were seen once. CD45RO-negative CD8 cells positively selected for CCR7 made up the naive population, which excluded terminally differentiated effector memory CD45RA+ cells. The specimen sequenced was naive CD8+ T cells from PBMCs. Receptor source: a man in his late teens or twenties in good health. Some clones in this sample may be carry-over from other donors' samples.

The chain employs TRBV28 and TRBJ2-5; D not resolved. The germline V gene has CDR1 MDHEN and CDR2 SYDVKM. The CDR3 has 14 residues. V lost 2 bases to trimming and J lost 5 bases, with 12 bases between them. CDR3 coding DNA: TGTGCCAGCAGTTTAGAGAGAACCGACGAGACCCAGTACTTC. Its translation is CASSLERTDETQYF.

The chain has TRBV28 and TRBJ2-1; TRBD2 agrees at 10 bases. This CDR3 has 21 amino acids. V was pared by 1 base and J by 8 bases, with 23 bases of the junction left unmatched. Germline lookup yields CDR1 MDHEN and CDR2 SYDVKM. The CDR3 sequence: CASSLFVMRPASGSLFYEQFF. The CDR3 DNA is TGTGCCAGCAGTTTATTTGTGATGCGGCCAGCTAGCGGGAGTTTGTTTTATGAGCAGTTCTTC.

The gene calls are TRBV4-1 and TRBJ2-7, with D possibly TRBD2 on 5 matching bases. This CDR3 comprises 14 residues. Germline V gives CDR1 MGHRA, CDR2 YSYEKL. V lost 4 bases to trimming and J lost 2 bases, with 12 bases between them. The CDR3 sequence is CASSRGSPTYEQYF. As DNA, the CDR3 is TGCGCCAGCAGCCGAGGGTCCCCGACCTACGAGCAGTACTTC.

V gene TRBV5-1 combines with J gene TRBJ1-1, with D maybe TRBD1 (5 bases). Germline V gene sequence: CDR1 SGHRS, CDR2 YFSETQ. CDR3 length: 15 amino acids. The V gene lost 0 bases and the J gene lost 1 base, with 10 bases spanning the gap. Here the CDR3 reads CASSLVGGGNTEAFF. The DNA for the CDR3 is TGCGCCAGCAGCTTGGTTGGGGGTGGGAACACTGAAGCTTTCTTT.

With respect to this clone: Within the sample, other DNA sequences also encode this same CDR3. This chain joins TRBV7-8 and TRBJ2-7; 12 nucleotides agree with TRBD2. The germline V gene has CDR1 SGHVS and CDR2 FQNEAQ. The CDR3 consists of 16 residues. V lost 0 bases and J lost 2; bases outside the gene matches: 2. CDR3 nucleotide sequence: TGTGCCAGCAGCTTAGCCCGACTAGCGGGAGCCTACGAGCAGTACTTC. Translating it yields CASSLARLAGAYEQYF.

The chain recombines TRBV29-1 with TRBJ2-7, with 8 bases matching TRBD1. This CDR3 region has 18 residues. Germline V gene data show CDR1 as SQVTM and CDR2 as ANQGSEA. The junction had 19 bases not matched to a gene; V was cut back by 4 bases and J by 2 bases. The CDR3 protein is CSVVLGGTGRDLPYEQYF. For the CDR3, the DNA is TGCAGCGTTGTGTTGGGTGGGACAGGCCGCGACCTCCCCTACGAGCAGTACTTC.

The chain uses TRBV7-9 and TRBJ2-1; TRBD2 matches 11 bases. This CDR3 is built from 16 residues. Looked up from germline, CDR1 is SEHNR and CDR2 is FQNEAQ (reference sequence). J lost 6 bases, V lost 6 bases, and 10 bases had no gene match. In nucleotides, the CDR3 is TGTGCCAGCAGGTCAAGCACTAGCGGGAGCCTCAATGAGCAGTTCTTC. Its protein is CASRSSTSGSLNEQFF.

This clone appeared a few times. This chain uses TRBV27 with TRBJ1-1; D is perhaps TRBD1 (5 bases). The CDR3 spans 13 residues. Per the germline V gene, CDR1 is MNHEY and CDR2 is SMNVEV (reference sequence). Trimming shortened V by 8 bases and J by 4 bases, and 14 bases separated the two germline ends. As DNA, the CDR3 is TGTGCCAGCCTTACGGGCGGGGGCACTGAAGCTTTCTTT. Its protein is CASLTGGGTEAFF.

The J gene is TRBJ2-7, the V gene TRBV4-2; D is perhaps TRBD2 (5 bases). V lost 4 bases and J lost 1, with 17 bases in between. CDR1 is LGHNA, CDR2 YNFKEQ, per germline. CDR3 length equals 16 residues. CDR3 nucleotides: TGTGCCAGCAGCCGCACGACTACGATTGTTTCCTACGAGCAGTACTTC. This translates into CASSRTTTIVSYEQYF.

The V call is TRBV7-9, the J call TRBJ1-2; TRBD1 matches 10 bases. Trimming at V came to 3 bases and at J to 4 bases, leaving 5 bases not matched to a gene. Germline CDR1 is SEHNR and CDR2 is FQNEAQ (reference sequence). The CDR3 is made up of 15 amino acids. As DNA, the CDR3 is TGTGCCAGCAGCTTGGGGGACAGGGGCCGCTATGGCTACACCTTC. Its translation is CASSLGDRGRYGYTF.

The genes are TRBV27 and TRBJ2-1; D gene ambiguous. The V gene lost 2 bases and the J gene lost 6 bases, with 2 bases spanning the gap. Germline V gene data show CDR1 as MNHEY and CDR2 as SMNVEV (reference sequence). The CDR3 loop spans 11 amino acids. The CDR3 bases are TGTGCCAGCAGTTTAGTCAATGAGCAGTTCTTC. It codes for CASSLVNEQFF.

The chain uses TRBV4-2 and TRBJ2-3; D gene unclear. In germline, CDR1 is LGHNA, CDR2 YNFKEQ. The CDR3 sequence is 13 residues long. V was shortened by 4 bases and J by 5 bases, with 10 bases between the two germline ends. The CDR3 DNA reads as TGTGCCAGCAGCCGCCCAGAGCTAGATACGCAGTATTTT. This translates into CASSRPELDTQYF.

This CDR3 is CAIRGYDRPYEQYF. For the CDR3, the DNA is TGTGCCATCAGGGGATACGACAGGCCCTACGAGCAGTACTTC. The chain uses TRBV10-3 and TRBJ2-7, with D possibly being TRBD1 (6 bases). There are 14 residues in the CDR3. Germline V gene lookup returns CDR1 ENHRY and CDR2 SYGVKD. Trimming took 6 bases from V and 2 from J, leaving 14 bases between them.